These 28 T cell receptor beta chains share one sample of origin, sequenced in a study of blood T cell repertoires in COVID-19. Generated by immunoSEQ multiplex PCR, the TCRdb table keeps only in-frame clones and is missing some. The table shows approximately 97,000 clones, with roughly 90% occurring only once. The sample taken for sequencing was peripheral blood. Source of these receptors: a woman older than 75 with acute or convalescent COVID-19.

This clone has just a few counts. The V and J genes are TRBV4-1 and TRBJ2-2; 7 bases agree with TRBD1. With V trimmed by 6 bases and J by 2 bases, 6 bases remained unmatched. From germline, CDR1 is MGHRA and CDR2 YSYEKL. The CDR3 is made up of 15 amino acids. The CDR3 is CASRRDSENTGELFF. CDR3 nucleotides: TGCGCCAGCAGACGGGACAGTGAAAACACCGGGGAGCTGTTTTTT.

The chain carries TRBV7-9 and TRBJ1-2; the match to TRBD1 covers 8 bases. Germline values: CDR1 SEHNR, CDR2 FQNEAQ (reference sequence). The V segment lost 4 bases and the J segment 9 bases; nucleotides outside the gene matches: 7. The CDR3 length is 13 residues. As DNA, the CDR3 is TGTGCCAGCAGCTACTTACAGGGGGAGAGCTACACCTTC. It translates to CASSYLQGESYTF.

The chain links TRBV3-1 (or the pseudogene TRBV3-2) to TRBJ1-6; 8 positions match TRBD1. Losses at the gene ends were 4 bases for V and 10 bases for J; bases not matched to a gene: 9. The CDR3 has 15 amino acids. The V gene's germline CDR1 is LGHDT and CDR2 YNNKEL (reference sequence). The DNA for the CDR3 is TGTGCCAGCAGCCTGCGGACAGGGAAGTACTCACCCCTCCACTTT. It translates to CASSLRTGKYSPLHF.

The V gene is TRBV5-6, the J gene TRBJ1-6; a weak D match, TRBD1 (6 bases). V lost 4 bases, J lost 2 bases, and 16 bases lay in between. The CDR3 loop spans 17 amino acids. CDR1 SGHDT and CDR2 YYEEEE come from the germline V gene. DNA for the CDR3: TGTGCCAGCAGCACGACAGGCAAGGGCCCCTATAATTCACCCCTCCACTTT. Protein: CASSTTGKGPYNSPLHF.

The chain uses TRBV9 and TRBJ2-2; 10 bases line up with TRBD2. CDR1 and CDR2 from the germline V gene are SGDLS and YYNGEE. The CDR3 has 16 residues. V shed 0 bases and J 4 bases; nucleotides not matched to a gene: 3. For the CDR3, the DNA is TGTGCCAGCAGCGTAGAGGGACTAGCGTTCACCGGGGAGCTGTTTTTT. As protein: CASSVEGLAFTGELFF. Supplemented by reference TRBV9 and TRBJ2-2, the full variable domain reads DSGVTQTPKHLITATGQRVTLRCSPRSGDLSVYWYQQSLDQGLQFLIQYYNGEERAKGNILERFSAQQFPDLHSELNLSSLELGDSALYFCASSVEGLAFTGELFFGEGSRLTVL.

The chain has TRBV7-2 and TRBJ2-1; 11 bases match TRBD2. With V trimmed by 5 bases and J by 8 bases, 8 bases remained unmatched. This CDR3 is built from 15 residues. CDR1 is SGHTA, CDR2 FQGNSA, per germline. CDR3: CASSPSGGPRDEQFF. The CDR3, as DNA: TGTGCCAGCAGCCCTAGCGGGGGGCCGCGGGATGAGCAGTTCTTC.

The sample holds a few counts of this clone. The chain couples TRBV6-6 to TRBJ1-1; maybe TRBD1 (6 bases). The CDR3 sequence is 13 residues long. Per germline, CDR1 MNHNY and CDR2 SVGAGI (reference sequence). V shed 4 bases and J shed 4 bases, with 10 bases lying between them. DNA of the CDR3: TGTGCCAGCAGTTCTCCAGGGGCCACTGAAGCTTTCTTT. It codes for CASSSPGATEAFF.

CDR3 residues: CASAGPPTDTQYF. The CDR3 DNA reads TGTGCCAGCGCGGGACCTCCCACAGATACGCAGTATTTT. The chain combines TRBV6-5 with TRBJ2-3, with D maybe TRBD2 (6 bases). V dropped 8 bases and J dropped 2 bases, with 11 bases sitting between them. Germline V lookup: CDR1 MNHEY, CDR2 SVGAGI. The CDR3 is made up of 13 amino acids.

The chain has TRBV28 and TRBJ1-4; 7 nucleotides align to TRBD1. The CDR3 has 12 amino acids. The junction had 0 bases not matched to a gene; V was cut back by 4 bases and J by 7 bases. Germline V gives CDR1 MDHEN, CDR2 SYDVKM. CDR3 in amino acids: CASSSGGEKLFF. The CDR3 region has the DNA TGTGCCAGCAGTTCAGGGGGTGAAAAACTGTTTTTT.

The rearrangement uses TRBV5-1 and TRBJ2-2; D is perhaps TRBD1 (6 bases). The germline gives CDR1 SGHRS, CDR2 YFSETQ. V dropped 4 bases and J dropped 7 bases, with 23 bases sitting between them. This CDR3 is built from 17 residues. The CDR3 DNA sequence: TGCGCCAGCAGCACCAGACAGGAGCGCACTGCTGGCGGGGAGCTGTTTTTT. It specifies CASSTRQERTAGGELFF.

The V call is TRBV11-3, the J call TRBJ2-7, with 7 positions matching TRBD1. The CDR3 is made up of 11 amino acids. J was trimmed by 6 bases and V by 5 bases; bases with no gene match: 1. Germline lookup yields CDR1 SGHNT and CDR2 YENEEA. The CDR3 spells CASSRDSEQYF. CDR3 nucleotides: TGTGCCAGCAGCAGGGACAGCGAGCAGTACTTC.

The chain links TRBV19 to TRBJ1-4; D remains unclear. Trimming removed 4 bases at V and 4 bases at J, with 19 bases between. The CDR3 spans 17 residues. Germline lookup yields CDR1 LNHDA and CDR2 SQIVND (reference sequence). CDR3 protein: CASSKPVTGWGNEKLFF. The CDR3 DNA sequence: TGTGCCAGTAGTAAACCCGTAACGGGGTGGGGTAATGAAAAACTGTTTTTT. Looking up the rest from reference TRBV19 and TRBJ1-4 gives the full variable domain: DGGITQSPKYLFRKEGQNVTLSCEQNLNHDAMYWYRQDPGQGLRLIYYSQIVNDFQKGDIAEGYSVSREKKESFPLTVTSAQKNPTAFYLCASSKPVTGWGNEKLFFGSGTQLSVL.

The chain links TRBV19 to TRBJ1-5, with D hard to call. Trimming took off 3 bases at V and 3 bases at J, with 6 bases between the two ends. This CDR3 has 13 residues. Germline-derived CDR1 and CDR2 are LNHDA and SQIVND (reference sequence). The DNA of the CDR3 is TGTGCCAGTAGTATGCGGGACAATCAGCCCCAGCATTTT. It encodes CASSMRDNQPQHF.

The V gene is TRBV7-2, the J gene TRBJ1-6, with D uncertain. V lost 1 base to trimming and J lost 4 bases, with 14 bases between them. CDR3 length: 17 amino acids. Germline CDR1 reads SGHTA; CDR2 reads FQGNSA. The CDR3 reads CASSLVMVAGYNSPLHF. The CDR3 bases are TGTGCCAGCAGCTTAGTCATGGTGGCAGGATATAATTCACCCCTCCACTTT.

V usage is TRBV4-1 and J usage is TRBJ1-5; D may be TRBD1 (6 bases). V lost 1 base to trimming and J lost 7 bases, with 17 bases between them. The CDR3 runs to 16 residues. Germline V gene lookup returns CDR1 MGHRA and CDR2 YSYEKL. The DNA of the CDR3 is TGCGCCAGCAGCCAAGGTCACGGGGGGGCCGGGCAGCCCCAGCATTTT. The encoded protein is CASSQGHGGAGQPQHF.

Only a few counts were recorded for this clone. CDR3 DNA: TGTGCCAGCAGCCCCGACAGTTTCTCCTATGGCTACACCTTC. Translating it yields CASSPDSFSYGYTF. The V and J genes are TRBV3-1 (or the pseudogene TRBV3-2) and TRBJ1-2; D perhaps matches TRBD1 (5 bases). CDR1 and CDR2 from the germline V gene are LGHDT and YNNKEL (reference sequence). This CDR3 comprises 14 residues. The ends were cut back, 4 bases at V and 4 bases at J, with 13 bases in the middle.

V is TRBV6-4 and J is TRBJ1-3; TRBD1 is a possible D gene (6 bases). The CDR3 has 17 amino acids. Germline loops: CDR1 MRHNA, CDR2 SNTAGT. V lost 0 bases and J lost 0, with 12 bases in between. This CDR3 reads CASSDSCGQHSGNTIYF. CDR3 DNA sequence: TGTGCCAGCAGTGACTCCTGCGGACAGCACTCTGGAAACACCATATATTTT.

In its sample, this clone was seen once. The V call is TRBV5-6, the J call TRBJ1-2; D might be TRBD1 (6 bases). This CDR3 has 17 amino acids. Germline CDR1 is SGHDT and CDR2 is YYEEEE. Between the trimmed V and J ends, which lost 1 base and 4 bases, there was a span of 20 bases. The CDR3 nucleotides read TGTGCCAGCAGCTTGCGGCCCAACAGGGCTCGCAGCTATGGCTACACCTTC. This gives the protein CASSLRPNRARSYGYTF.

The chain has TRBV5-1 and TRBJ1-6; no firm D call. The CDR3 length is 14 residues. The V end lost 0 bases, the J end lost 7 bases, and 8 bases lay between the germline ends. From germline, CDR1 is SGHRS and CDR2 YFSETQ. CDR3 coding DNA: TGCGCCAGCAGCTTGGCACCGGAGAATTCACCCCTCCACTTT. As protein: CASSLAPENSPLHF.

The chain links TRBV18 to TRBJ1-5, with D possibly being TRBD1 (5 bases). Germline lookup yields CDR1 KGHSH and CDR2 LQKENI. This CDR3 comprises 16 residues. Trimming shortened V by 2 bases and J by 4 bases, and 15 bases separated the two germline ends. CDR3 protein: CASSPRSGDGNQPQHF. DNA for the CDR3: TGTGCCAGCTCACCAAGGTCGGGGGATGGGAATCAGCCCCAGCATTTT.

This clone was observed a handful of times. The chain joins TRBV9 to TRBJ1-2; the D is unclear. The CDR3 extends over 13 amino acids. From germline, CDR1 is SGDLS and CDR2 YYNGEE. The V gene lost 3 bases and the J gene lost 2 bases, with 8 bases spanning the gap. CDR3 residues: CASSARGNYGYTF. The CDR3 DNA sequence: TGTGCCAGCAGCGCCCGGGGAAACTATGGCTACACCTTC.

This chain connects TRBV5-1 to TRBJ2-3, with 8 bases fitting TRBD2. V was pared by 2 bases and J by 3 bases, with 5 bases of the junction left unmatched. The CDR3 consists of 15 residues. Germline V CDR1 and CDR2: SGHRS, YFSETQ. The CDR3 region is CASSFRGGRTDTQYF. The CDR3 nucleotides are TGCGCCAGCAGCTTTCGGGGGGGCCGGACAGATACGCAGTATTTT.

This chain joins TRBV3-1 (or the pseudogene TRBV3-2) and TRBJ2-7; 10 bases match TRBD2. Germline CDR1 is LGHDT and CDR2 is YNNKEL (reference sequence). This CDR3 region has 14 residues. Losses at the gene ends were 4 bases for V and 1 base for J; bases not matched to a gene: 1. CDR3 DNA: TGTGCCAGCAGCCGTAGCGGGGGGTCCTACGAGCAGTACTTC. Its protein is CASSRSGGSYEQYF.

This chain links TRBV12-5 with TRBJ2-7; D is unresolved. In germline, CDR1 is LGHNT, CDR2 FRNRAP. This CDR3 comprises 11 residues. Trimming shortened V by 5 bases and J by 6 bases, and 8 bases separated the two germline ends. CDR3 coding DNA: TGTGCTAGTGGTGATACTTTCGAGCAGTACTTC. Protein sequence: CASGDTFEQYF.

The CDR3 DNA is TGCGCCAGCAGCGAAGGACTAGCGGGGGGTACAGATACGCAGTATTTT. This sequence encodes CASSEGLAGGTDTQYF. J is TRBJ2-3 and V is TRBV5-1, with 14 bases lining up with TRBD2. CDR1 SGHRS and CDR2 YFSETQ come from the germline V gene. V gave up 4 bases and J gave up 3 bases; unmatched junction bases: 4. CDR3 size: 16 residues.

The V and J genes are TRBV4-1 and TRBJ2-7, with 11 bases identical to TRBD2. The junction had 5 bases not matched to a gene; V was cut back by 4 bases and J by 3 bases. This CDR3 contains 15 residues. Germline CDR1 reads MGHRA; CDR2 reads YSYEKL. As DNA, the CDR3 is TGCGCCAGCAGCCTGAGGCTAGCGGGGGGCTACGAGCAGTACTTC. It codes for CASSLRLAGGYEQYF.

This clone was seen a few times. The CDR3 DNA reads TGTGCCAGCAGTCAAATCAACACTGAAGCTTTCTTT. It translates to CASSQINTEAFF. V is TRBV7-9 and J is TRBJ1-1; no reliable D call. CDR3 size: 12 residues. Germline CDR1 is SEHNR and CDR2 is FQNEAQ (reference sequence). Trimming pared 6 bases from V and 2 bases from J, leaving 7 bases between.

The CDR3 loop is CASLGQGSTEAFF. DNA for the CDR3: TGTGCCAGCCTGGGACAGGGAAGCACTGAAGCTTTCTTT. This chain uses TRBV2 with TRBJ1-1; TRBD1 matches at 9 bases. The CDR3 sequence is 13 residues long. From germline, CDR1 is SNHLY and CDR2 FYNNEI. The ends lost 8 bases at V and 4 bases at J; junction bases unmatched: 5.